The clone carrying this TCR beta chain was observed a handful of times. Its antigen is unknown. For TCR beta, libraries came from iRepertoire HTBI primers and Arm-PCR of CDR3 regions. Each CDR3 protein is one row after TCRdb ran MiXCR on the multiplex PCR reads. The sample yields 400,000 or so distinct CDR3 sequences, about 25% seen once. This CDR3 spans 13 amino acids. The germline V gene has CDR1 DFQATT and CDR2 SNEGSKA (reference sequence). V shed 1 base, J shed 2 bases, and the junction held 1 base outside the gene matches. This sample was taken from a study of regulatory T cells in long-lasting Graves disease. Study-level results: The study found persistent patients shared more public clonotypes (roughly 2,800) than new patients (966). It is possible that accuracy was reduced by the small size of the sample.

Time point of the sample: persistent/refractory GD, antithyroid drugs over 5 years with positive TRAb. Extracted RNA from PBMCs served as the source of the TCR library. In each case, Graves' disease was diagnosed per American Thyroid Association guidelines. The receptor's source is a female donor with Graves disease. This rearrangement joins TRBV20-1 to TRBJ2-5; the match to TRBD2 covers 7 bases. The sample here was peripheral blood mononuclear cells (PBMCs), taken when the disease was refractory, from a patient treated with antithyroid drugs. The CDR3 here is CSARGEGQETQYF. CDR3 sequence (DNA): TGCAGTGCTAGAGGGGAGGGTCAAGAGACCCAGTACTTC.